This TCR beta chain emerged from a study of T cells in Graves' hyperthyroidism and ophthalmopathy. The overall study: Specimen type is peripheral blood, collected at initial diagnosis prior to any treatment.

There are 15 residues in the CDR3. V gave up 7 bases and J gave up 4 bases; unmatched junction bases: 7. Germline CDR1 is MNHEY and CDR2 is SVGEGT. This clonotype was found many times. When ophthalmopathy did not progress within 18 months, Graves' hyperthyroidism was considered stable. Template material for amplifying TCR beta CDR3 regions consisted of RNA transcripts. A set of HTBI primers served as the primers for a first-round RT-PCR of the TCR CDR3. One entry per CDR3 protein results from TCRdb running MiXCR on the multiplex PCR reads. The data contain some 620,000 distinct CDR3 sequences, 15% to 20% of them seen just once; the ten biggest clones take up 3.5% to 4%.

The sequenced material came from blood. The V call is TRBV6-2 or TRBV6-3, the J call TRBJ2-1, with 10 bases aligning to TRBD2. The sequence came from a woman aged 30 to 39 with Graves' hyperthyroidism. The CDR3 sequence: CASITGAGGYNEQFF. The CDR3 DNA sequence: TGTGCCAGCATTACCGGAGCGGGAGGGTACAATGAGCAGTTCTTC.